A selection of T cell receptor beta chains follows, all from one sample in a study of cytomegalovirus exposure and HLA in healthy donors. Repertoires were generated with immunoSEQ multiplex PCR, while TCRdb's copy carries only in-frame clones and drops some. Of roughly 170,000 clones in the sample, roughly 82% were seen once. Input material: PBMCs. The origin of the receptors is a girl aged 2 to 9 in good health and CMV-seropositive. The CDR3 runs from the conserved cysteine through the conserved F or W.

v_gene: TRBV9
CDR3aa: CASSVTGGTYGYTF

v_gene: TRBV6-1
CDR3aa: CASRQGTGELFF

v_gene: TRBV6-1
CDR3aa: CASSAGNSNQPQHF

v_gene: TRBV5-1
CDR3aa: CASSLGGRTGIEQYF

v_gene: TRBV28
CDR3aa: CASSLRGDEQYF

v_gene: TRBV23-1
CDR3aa: CASSQSGGCPADTGELFF

v_gene: TRBV7-9
CDR3aa: CASRGVQGAKETQYF

v_gene: TRBV18
CDR3aa: CASSTGEVTEAFF

v_gene: TRBV10-3
CDR3aa: CAISERQGSNYGYTF

v_gene: TRBV14
CDR3aa: CASSATETEAFF

v_gene: TRBV5-1
CDR3aa: CASSDTGTGINEQFF

v_gene: TRBV9
CDR3aa: CASSVTADSNEQFF

v_gene: TRBV2
CDR3aa: CASSPKARGVYSGQQETQYF

v_gene: TRBV6-5
CDR3aa: CASRRDRGYGYTF

v_gene: TRBV5-4
CDR3aa: CASSEDRVWSTEAFF

v_gene: TRBV5-1
CDR3aa: CASSPYTGSHNSPLHF

v_gene: TRBV5-8
CDR3aa: CASSLSGGSGNTIYF

v_gene: TRBV4-1
CDR3aa: CASSHSPGGNTEAFF

v_gene: TRBV28
CDR3aa: CASSFGQEAFF

v_gene: TRBV5-1
CDR3aa: CASTTAGGEKLFF

v_gene: TRBV6-5
CDR3aa: CANSTGGRANYGYTF

v_gene: TRBV5-1
CDR3aa: CASSADTTKNIQYF

v_gene: TRBV5-1
CDR3aa: CASSDRSSYNSPLHF

v_gene: TRBV11-3
CDR3aa: CASSGDQEAFF

v_gene: TRBV4-1
CDR3aa: CASSHPGAQGGDEQFF

v_gene: TRBV9
CDR3aa: CASSVAGTRGNEQFF

v_gene: TRBV11-3
CDR3aa: CASSLEGQGAGANVLTF

v_gene: TRBV28
CDR3aa: CASSPPGNTGELFF

v_gene: TRBV11-1
CDR3aa: CASSLAAGSLITYNEQFF

v_gene: TRBV5-1
CDR3aa: CASSFRDRGLNSEAFF

v_gene: TRBV9
CDR3aa: CASSRKGQYDEQYF

v_gene: TRBV7-2
CDR3aa: CASSLNTEAFF

v_gene: TRBV9
CDR3aa: CASSRTSGSVYEQYF

v_gene: TRBV9
CDR3aa: CASSVALLSTDTQYF

v_gene: TRBV7-2
CDR3aa: CASSWTTGSAFF

v_gene: TRBV28
CDR3aa: CASSLLAPFATNEKLFF

v_gene: TRBV27
CDR3aa: CASGRGYSYEQYF

v_gene: TRBV28
CDR3aa: CASKDYEEPQHF

v_gene: TRBV5-6
CDR3aa: CASSLLFPGQGVEQYF

v_gene: TRBV19
CDR3aa: CASSKLPRGGTLNQPQHF

v_gene: TRBV19
CDR3aa: CATRLSVGAAVVQYF